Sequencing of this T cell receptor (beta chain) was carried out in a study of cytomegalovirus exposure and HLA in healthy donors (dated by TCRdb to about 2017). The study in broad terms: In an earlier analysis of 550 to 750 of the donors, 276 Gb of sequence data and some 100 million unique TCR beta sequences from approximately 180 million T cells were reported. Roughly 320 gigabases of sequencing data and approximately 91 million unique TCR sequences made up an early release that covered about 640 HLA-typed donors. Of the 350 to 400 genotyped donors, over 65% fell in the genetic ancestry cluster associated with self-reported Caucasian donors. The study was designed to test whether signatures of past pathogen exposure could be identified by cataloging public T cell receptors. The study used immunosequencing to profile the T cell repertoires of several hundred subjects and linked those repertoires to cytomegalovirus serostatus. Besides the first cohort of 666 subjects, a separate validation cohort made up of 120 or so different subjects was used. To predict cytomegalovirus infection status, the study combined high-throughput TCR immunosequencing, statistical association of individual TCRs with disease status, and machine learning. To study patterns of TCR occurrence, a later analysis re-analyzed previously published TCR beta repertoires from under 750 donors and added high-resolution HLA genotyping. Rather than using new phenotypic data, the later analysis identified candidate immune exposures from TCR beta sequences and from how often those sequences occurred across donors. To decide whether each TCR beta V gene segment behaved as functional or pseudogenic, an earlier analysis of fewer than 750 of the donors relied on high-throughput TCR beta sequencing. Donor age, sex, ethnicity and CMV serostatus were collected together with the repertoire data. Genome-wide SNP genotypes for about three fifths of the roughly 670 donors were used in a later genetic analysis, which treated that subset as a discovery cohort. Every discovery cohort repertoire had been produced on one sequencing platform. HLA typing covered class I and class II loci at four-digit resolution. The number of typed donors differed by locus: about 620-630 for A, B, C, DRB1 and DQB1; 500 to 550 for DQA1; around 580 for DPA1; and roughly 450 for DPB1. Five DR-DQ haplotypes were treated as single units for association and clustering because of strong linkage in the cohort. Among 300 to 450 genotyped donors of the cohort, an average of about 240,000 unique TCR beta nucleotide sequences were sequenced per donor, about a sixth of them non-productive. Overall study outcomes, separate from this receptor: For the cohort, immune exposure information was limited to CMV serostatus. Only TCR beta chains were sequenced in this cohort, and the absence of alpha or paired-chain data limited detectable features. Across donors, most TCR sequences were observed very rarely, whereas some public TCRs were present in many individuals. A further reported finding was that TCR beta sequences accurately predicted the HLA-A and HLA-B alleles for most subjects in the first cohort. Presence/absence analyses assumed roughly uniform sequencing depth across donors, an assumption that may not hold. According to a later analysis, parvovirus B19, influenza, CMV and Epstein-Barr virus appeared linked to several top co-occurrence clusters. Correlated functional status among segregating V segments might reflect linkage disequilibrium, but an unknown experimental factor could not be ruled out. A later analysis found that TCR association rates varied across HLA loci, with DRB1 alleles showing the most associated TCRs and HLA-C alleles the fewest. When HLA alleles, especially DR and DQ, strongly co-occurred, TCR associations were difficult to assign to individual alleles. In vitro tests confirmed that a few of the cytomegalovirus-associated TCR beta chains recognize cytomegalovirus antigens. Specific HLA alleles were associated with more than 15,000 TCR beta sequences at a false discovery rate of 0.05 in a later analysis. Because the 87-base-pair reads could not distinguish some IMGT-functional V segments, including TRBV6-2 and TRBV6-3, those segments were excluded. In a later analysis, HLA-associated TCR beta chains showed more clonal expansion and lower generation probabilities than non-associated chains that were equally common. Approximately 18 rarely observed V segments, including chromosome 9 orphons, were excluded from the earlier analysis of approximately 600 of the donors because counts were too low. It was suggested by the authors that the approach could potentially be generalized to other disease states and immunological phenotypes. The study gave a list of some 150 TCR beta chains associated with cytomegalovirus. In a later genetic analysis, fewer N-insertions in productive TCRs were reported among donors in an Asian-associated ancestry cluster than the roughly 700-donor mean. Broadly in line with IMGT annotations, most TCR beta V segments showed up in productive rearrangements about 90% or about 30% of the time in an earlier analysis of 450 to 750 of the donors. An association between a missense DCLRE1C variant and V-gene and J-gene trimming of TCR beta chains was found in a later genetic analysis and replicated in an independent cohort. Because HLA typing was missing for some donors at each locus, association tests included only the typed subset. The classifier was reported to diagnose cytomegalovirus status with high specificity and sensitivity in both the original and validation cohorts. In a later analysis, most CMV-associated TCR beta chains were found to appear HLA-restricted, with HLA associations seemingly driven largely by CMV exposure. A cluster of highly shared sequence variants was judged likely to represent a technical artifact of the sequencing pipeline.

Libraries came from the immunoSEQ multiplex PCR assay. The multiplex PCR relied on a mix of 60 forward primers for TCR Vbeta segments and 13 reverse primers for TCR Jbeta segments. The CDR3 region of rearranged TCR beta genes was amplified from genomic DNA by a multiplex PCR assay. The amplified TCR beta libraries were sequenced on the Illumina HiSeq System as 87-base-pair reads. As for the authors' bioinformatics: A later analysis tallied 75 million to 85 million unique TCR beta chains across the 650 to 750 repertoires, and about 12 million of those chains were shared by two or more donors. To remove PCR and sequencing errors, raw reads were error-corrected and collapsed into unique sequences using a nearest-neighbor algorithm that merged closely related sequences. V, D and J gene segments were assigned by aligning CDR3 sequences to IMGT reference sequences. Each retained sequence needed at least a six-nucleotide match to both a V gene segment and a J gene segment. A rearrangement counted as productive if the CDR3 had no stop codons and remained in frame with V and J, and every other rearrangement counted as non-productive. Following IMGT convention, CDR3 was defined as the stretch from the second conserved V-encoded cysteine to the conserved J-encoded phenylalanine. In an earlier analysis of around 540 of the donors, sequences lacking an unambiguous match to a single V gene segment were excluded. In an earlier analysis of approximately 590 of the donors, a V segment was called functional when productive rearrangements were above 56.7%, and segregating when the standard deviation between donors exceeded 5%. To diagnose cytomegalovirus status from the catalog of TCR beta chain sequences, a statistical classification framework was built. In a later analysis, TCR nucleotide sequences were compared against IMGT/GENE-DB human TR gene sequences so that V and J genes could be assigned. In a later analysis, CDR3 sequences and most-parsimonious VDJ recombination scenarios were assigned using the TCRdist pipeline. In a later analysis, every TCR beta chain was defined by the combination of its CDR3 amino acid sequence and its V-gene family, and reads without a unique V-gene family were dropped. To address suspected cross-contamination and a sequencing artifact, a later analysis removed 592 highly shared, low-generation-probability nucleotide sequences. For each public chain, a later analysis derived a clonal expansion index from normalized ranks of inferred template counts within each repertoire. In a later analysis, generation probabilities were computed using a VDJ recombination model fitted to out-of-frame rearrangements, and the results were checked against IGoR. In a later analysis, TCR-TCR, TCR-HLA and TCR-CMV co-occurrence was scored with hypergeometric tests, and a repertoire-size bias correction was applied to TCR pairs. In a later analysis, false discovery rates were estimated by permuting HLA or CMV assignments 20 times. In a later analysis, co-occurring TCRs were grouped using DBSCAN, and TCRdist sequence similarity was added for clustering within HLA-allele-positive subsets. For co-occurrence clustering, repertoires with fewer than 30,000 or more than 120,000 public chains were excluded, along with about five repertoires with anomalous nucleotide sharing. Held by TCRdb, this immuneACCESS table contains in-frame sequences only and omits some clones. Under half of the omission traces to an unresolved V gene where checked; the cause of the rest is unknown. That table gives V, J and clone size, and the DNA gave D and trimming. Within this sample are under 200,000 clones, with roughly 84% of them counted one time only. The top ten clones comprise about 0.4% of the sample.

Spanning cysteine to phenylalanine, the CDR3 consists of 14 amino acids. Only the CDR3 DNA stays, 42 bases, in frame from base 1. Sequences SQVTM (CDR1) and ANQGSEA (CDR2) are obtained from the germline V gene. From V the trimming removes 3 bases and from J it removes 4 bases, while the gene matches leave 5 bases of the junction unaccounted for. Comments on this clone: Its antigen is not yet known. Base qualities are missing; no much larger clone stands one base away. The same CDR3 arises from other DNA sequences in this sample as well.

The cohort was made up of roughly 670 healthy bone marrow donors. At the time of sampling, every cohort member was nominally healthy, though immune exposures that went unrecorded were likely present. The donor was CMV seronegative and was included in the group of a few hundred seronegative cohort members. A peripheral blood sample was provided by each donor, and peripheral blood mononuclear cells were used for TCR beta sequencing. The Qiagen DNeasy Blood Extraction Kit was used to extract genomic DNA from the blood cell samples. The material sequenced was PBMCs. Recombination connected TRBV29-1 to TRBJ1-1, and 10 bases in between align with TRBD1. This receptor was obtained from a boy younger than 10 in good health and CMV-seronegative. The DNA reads TGCAGCGTTGAGGGGACAGGGGCGGGCACTGAAGCTTTCTTT. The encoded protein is CSVEGTGAGTEAFF.